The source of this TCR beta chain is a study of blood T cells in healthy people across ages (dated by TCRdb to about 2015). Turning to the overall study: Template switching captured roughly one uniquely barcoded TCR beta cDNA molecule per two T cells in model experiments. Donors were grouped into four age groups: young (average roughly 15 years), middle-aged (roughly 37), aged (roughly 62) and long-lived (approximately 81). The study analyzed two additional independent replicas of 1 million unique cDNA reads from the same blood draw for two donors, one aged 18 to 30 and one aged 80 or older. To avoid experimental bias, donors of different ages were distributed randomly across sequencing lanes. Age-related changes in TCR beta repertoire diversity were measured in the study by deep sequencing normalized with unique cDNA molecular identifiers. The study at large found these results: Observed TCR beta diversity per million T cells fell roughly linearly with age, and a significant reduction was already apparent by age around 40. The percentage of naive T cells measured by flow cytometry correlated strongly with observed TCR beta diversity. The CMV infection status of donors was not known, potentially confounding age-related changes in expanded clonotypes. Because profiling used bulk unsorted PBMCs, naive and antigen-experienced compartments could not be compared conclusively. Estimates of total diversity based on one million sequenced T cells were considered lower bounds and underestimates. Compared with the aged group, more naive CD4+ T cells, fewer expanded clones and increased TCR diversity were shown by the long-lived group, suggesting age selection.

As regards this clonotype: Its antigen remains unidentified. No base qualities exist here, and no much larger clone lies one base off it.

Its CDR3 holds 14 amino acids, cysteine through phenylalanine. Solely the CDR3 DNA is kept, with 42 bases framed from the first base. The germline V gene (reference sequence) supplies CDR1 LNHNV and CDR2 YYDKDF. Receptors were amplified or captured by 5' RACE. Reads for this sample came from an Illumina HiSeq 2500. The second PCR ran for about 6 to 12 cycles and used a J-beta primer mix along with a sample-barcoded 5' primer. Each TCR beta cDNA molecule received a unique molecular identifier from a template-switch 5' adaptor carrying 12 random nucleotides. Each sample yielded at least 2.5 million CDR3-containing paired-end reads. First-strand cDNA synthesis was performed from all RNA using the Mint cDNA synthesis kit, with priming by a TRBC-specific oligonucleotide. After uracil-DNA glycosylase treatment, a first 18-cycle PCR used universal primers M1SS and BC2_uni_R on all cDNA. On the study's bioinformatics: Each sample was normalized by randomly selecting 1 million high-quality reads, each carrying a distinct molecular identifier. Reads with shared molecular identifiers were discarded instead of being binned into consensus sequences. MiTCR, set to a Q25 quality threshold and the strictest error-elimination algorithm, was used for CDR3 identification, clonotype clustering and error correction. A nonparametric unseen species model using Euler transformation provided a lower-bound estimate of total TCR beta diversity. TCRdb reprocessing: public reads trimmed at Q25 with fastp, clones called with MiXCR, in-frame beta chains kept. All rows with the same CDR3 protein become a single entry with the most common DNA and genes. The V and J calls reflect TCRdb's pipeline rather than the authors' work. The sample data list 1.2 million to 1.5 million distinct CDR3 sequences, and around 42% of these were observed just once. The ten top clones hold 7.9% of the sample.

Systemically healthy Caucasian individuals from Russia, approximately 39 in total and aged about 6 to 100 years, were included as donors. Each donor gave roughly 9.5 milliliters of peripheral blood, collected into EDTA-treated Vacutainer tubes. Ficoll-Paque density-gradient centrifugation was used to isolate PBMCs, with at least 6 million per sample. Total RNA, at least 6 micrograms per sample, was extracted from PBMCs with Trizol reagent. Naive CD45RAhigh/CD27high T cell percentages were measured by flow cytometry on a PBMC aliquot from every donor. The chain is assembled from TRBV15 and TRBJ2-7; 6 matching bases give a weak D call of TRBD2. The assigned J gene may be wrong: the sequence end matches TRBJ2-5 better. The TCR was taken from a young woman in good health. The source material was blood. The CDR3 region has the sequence CATSSEPTRETQYF. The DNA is TGTGCCACCAGCAGCGAACCGACTAGGGAGACCCAGTACTTC.